A single sample is the source of the 22 T cell receptor beta chains below, sequenced in a study of shared T cell receptors in the human thymus. The protocol was immunoSEQ multiplex PCR, while the TCRdb copy is restricted to in-frame clones and leaves out a portion. In the table there are 640,000 or so clones, about 89% of which are singletons. This sample also appeared in a second study, on human thymus T cells.

Material for sequencing was thymocytes. Receptors were obtained from a boy under two years old with a congenital heart defect.

In this sample, this clone turned up once. The chain uses TRBV5-1 and TRBJ2-1, with a weak D call TRBD2 (6 bases). This CDR3 is 16 amino acids long. V was pared by 2 bases and J by 10 bases, with 22 bases between. The germline gives CDR1 SGHRS, CDR2 YFSETQ. The CDR3 loop reads CASSFSNSGIRGEQFF. The DNA for the CDR3 is TGCGCCAGCAGCTTTAGCAATAGCGGTATTCGGGGAGAGCAGTTCTTC.

V and J are TRBV19 and TRBJ2-2; D perhaps matches TRBD1 (7 bases). Germline CDR1 is LNHDA and CDR2 is SQIVND (reference sequence). With 6 bases removed from V and 3 bases from J, the gap between germline ends came to 20 bases. This CDR3 has 17 residues. The CDR3 here is CASRSVGGGRHTGELFF. The CDR3 bases are TGTGCCAGTAGGTCAGTAGGAGGGGGCCGTCACACCGGGGAGCTGTTTTTT.

The chain combines TRBV4-1 with TRBJ1-1, with D perhaps matching TRBD1 (6 bases). The CDR3 has 13 amino acids. Trimming stripped 0 bases from V and 9 bases from J, with 11 bases between. Germline CDR1 and CDR2: MGHRA and YSYEKL. Here the CDR3 DNA reads TGCGCCAGCAGCCAAGACGGGACACAGAAAGCTTTCTTT. This sequence encodes CASSQDGTQKAFF.

This clone was picked up one time. The chain couples TRBV19 to TRBJ2-1, with 10 bases fitting TRBD2. CDR1 is LNHDA and CDR2 is SQIVND in the germline V gene (reference sequence). The CDR3 runs 15 residues. V lost 3 bases, J lost 7 bases, and 6 bases stayed unmatched. In DNA, the CDR3 is TGTGCCAGTAGTATTAAAGCGGGAGGGCCAAATGAGCAGTTCTTC. Its protein is CASSIKAGGPNEQFF.

V usage is TRBV5-1 and J usage is TRBJ2-2, with 9 bases matching TRBD1. The germline V gene has CDR1 SGHRS and CDR2 YFSETQ. J lost 1 base, V lost 0 bases, and 1 base had no gene match. This CDR3 spans 16 amino acids. In nucleotides, the CDR3 is TGCGCCAGCAGCTTGGGGGACAGGGAGAACACCGGGGAGCTGTTTTTT. It encodes CASSLGDRENTGELFF.

The chain has TRBV19 and TRBJ1-5; D unclear. V lost 1 base, J lost 0 bases, and 16 bases lay in between. The CDR3 runs to 18 residues. Germline-derived CDR1 and CDR2 are LNHDA and SQIVND (reference sequence). The CDR3 loop reads CASSIADGDGVSNQPQHF. As DNA, the CDR3 is TGTGCCAGTAGTATAGCTGACGGAGACGGAGTTAGCAATCAGCCCCAGCATTTT.

This clone is a singleton in its sample. The chain uses TRBV7-9 and TRBJ2-1; D possibly corresponds to TRBD2 (6 bases). V lost 5 bases and J lost 0, with 14 bases in between. The germline V gene encodes CDR1 SEHNR and CDR2 FQNEAQ (reference sequence). The CDR3 runs to 16 residues. The CDR3 nucleotides are TGTGCCAGCAGCCTAGGACTACCCAGCTCCTACAATGAGCAGTTCTTC. Translating it yields CASSLGLPSSYNEQFF.

The chain couples TRBV23-1 to TRBJ1-2; perhaps TRBD1 as D (5 bases). TRBV23-1 is an open reading frame, and its role is uncertain. V was clipped by 3 bases and J by 6 bases, with 14 bases between them. The CDR3 contains 14 residues. The CDR3 DNA reads TGCGCCAGCAGTCAGGTGGGGACTCTCCATGGCTACACCTTC. It translates to CASSQVGTLHGYTF.

The genes are TRBV11-3 and TRBJ2-3, with 8 bases identical to TRBD2. CDR1 and CDR2 (germline): SGHNT, YENEEA. J lost 5 bases, V lost 1 base, and 5 bases had no gene match. This CDR3 is built from 15 residues. The CDR3 loop is CASSLAGGEVDTQYF. CDR3 coding DNA: TGTGCCAGCAGCTTAGCGGGAGGGGAGGTAGATACGCAGTATTTT. The variable domain in full, with the rest retrieved from reference TRBV11-3 and TRBJ2-3, is EAGVVQSPRYKIIEKKQPVAFWCNPISGHNTLYWYLQNLGQGPELLIRYENEEAVDDSQLPKDRFSAERLKGVDSTLKIQPAELGDSAVYLCASSLAGGEVDTQYFGPGTRLTVL.

This rearrangement joins TRBV6-6 to TRBJ2-3; 7 bases agree with TRBD1. The CDR3 has 16 amino acids. The germline CDR1 and CDR2 sequences are MNHNY and SVGAGI (reference sequence). With 7 bases clipped from V and 1 base from J, the junction kept 11 bases outside the gene matches. CDR3 protein: CASNSRGQGGTDTQYF. In DNA form, the CDR3 reads TGTGCCAGCAATTCAAGGGGGCAAGGCGGCACAGATACGCAGTATTTT.

V gene TRBV4-1 combines with J gene TRBJ2-1; D unclear. CDR1 and CDR2 from the germline V gene are MGHRA and YSYEKL. CDR3 size: 15 residues. Trimming took off 2 bases at V and 0 bases at J, with 8 bases between the two ends. The CDR3 loop is CASSQPASSYNEQFF. As DNA, the CDR3 is TGCGCCAGCAGCCAACCTGCCAGCTCCTACAATGAGCAGTTCTTC.

The V gene is TRBV12-5, the J gene TRBJ1-4; D gene ambiguous. From germline, CDR1 is LGHNT and CDR2 FRNRAP. The CDR3 runs to 14 residues. Between the trimmed V and J ends, which lost 0 bases and 7 bases, there was a span of 9 bases. Written as DNA, the CDR3 is TGTGCTAGTGGTTTGGTAATGAACGGTGAAAAACTGTTTTTT. It is translated as CASGLVMNGEKLFF.

This sequence joins TRBV4-3 and TRBJ2-7, with D possibly TRBD2 on 6 matching bases. Trimming removed 1 base at V and 7 bases at J, with 14 bases between. The V gene's germline CDR1 is LGHNA and CDR2 YSLEER. The CDR3 runs 14 residues. The CDR3 protein is CASSQGVGRGEQYF. The CDR3 coding sequence is TGCGCCAGCAGCCAAGGGGTCGGGAGAGGGGAGCAGTACTTC.

This clone was seen once. The V and J genes are TRBV28 and TRBJ2-5, with 8 bases fitting TRBD1. J was trimmed by 1 base and V by 6 bases; bases with no gene match: 10. Per germline, CDR1 MDHEN and CDR2 SYDVKM. The CDR3 is 16 residues long. CDR3 nucleotides: TGTGCCAGCAGGAGAAAGGGGACAGGACCCCAAGAGACCCAGTACTTC. It is translated as CASRRKGTGPQETQYF.

This chain joins TRBV7-2 and TRBJ2-1, with 8 bases fitting TRBD2. Germline CDR1 and CDR2: SGHTA and FQGNSA. Germline trimming cut 6 bases from V and 10 bases from J; bases unmatched to any gene: 14. This CDR3 comprises 15 residues. The CDR3 DNA is TGTGCCAGCAGACAAAGCGGGGGCCTCCGTTGGGAGCAGTTCTTC. Protein sequence: CASRQSGGLRWEQFF.

The chain has TRBV18 and TRBJ1-4, with D unresolved. This CDR3 has 13 residues. Trimming took off 2 bases at V and 4 bases at J, with 5 bases between the two ends. CDR1 and CDR2 from the germline V gene are KGHSH and LQKENI. The CDR3 protein is CASSPGLNEKLFF. CDR3 sequence (DNA): TGTGCCAGCTCACCAGGGCTTAATGAAAAACTGTTTTTT.

The table lists this clone with a count of one. The V and J genes are TRBV4-3 and TRBJ1-2; 8 bases align to TRBD1. The germline gives CDR1 LGHNA, CDR2 YSLEER. Germline trimming cut 1 base from V and 5 bases from J; bases unmatched to any gene: 9. The CDR3 is 16 residues long. The CDR3 nucleotides read TGCGCCAGCAGCCAAGGACAGGGGTGGGGAATATATGGCTACACCTTC. This sequence encodes CASSQGQGWGIYGYTF.

The rearrangement uses TRBV7-2 and TRBJ2-3; 7 bases line up with TRBD2. The CDR3 is made up of 15 amino acids. Trimming at V came to 3 bases and at J to 2 bases, leaving 5 bases not matched to a gene. Germline CDR1 reads SGHTA; CDR2 reads FQGNSA. The CDR3 loop is CASSLRGGDTDTQYF. The DNA for the CDR3 is TGTGCCAGCAGCTTGAGGGGAGGGGACACAGATACGCAGTATTTT. Supplemented by reference TRBV7-2 and TRBJ2-3, the full variable domain reads GAGVSQSPSNKVTEKGKDVELRCDPISGHTALYWYRQSLGQGLEFLIYFQGNSAPDKSGLPSDRFSAERTGGSVSTLTIQRTQQEDSAVYLCASSLRGGDTDTQYFGPGTRLTVL.

V usage is TRBV28 and J usage is TRBJ2-7; 8 positions match TRBD1. Germline V gives CDR1 MDHEN, CDR2 SYDVKM. The CDR3 runs to 15 residues. Germline trimming cut 6 bases from V and 4 bases from J; bases unmatched to any gene: 11. The CDR3 DNA sequence: TGTGCCAGCAGCTACGACGGGACAGGTGTATACGAGCAGTACTTC. It encodes CASSYDGTGVYEQYF. The full variable domain, rest sourced from reference TRBV28 and TRBJ2-7, is DVKVTQSSRYLVKRTGEKVFLECVQDMDHENMFWYRQDPGLGLRLIYFSYDVKMKEKGDIPEGYSVSREKKERFSLILESASTNQTSMYLCASSYDGTGVYEQYFGPGTRLTVT.

The chain joins TRBV5-5 to TRBJ1-1; D is perhaps TRBD1 (6 bases). Germline V gene lookup returns CDR1 SGHKS and CDR2 YYEKEE (reference sequence). Between the trimmed V and J ends, which lost 7 bases and 1 base, there was a span of 11 bases. This CDR3 has 13 residues. In DNA form, the CDR3 reads TGTGCCAGCGGGGCGACAGGGAACACTGAAGCTTTCTTT. This translates into CASGATGNTEAFF.

The rearrangement links TRBV5-1 to TRBJ2-1, with 7 bases that match TRBD2. Germline CDR1 is SGHRS and CDR2 is YFSETQ. The ends lost 4 bases at V and 1 base at J; junction bases unmatched: 11. The length of the CDR3 is 17 residues. The CDR3 DNA sequence: TGCGCCAGCAGCCGGTGGGGGGGAGAGGGGTCCTACAATGAGCAGTTCTTC. It is translated as CASSRWGGEGSYNEQFF.

The V and J genes are TRBV4-3 and TRBJ2-5, with 9 bases aligning to TRBD2. V gave up 5 bases and J gave up 3 bases; unmatched junction bases: 7. This CDR3 has 15 residues. In germline, CDR1 is LGHNA, CDR2 YSLEER. CDR3: CASSKKQRGEETQYF. The CDR3 nucleotides read TGCGCCAGCAGCAAAAAGCAGCGGGGGGAAGAGACCCAGTACTTC.